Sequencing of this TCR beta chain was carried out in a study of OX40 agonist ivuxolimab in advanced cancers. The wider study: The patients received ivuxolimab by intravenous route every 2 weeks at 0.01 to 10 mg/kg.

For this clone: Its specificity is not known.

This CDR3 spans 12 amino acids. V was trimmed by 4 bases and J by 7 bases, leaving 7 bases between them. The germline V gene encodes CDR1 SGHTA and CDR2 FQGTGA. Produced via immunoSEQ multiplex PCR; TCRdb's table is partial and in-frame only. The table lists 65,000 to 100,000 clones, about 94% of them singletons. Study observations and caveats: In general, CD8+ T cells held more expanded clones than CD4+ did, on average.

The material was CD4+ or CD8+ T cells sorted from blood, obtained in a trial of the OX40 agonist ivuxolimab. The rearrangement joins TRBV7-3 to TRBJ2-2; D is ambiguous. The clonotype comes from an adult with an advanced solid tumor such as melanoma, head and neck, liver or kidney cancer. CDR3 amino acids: CASSSDGGELFF. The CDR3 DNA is TGTGCCAGCAGCTCCGACGGCGGGGAGCTGTTTTTT.